This T cell receptor (beta chain) came from a study of STAT3 mutations in large granular lymphocyte leukemia. Study-wide background: Roughly half of the longitudinally sequenced T-LGLL patients carried detectable canonical activating STAT3 mutations. Immunosuppressive therapy was given to more than half of T-LGLL patients.

A word on this clone: Antigen specificity is unknown.

Approximately 40,000 productive templates were obtained per sample on average. Libraries were prepared by immunoSEQ multiplex PCR; TCRdb keeps only in-frame clonotypes and omits some of them. The sample has about 12,000 clones, more than 65% seen once. The CDR3 is 14 amino acids. V was pared by 3 bases and J by 0 bases, with 9 bases between. Germline CDR1 reads GTSNPN; CDR2 reads SVGIG (reference sequence). General study findings and limits: All newly emerging clones after therapy were STAT3 wild type. At least one immunodominant TCR beta clonotype appeared in every T-cell large granular lymphocyte leukemia patient.

V and J are TRBV30 and TRBJ1-3, with TRBD1 as a possible D gene (6 bases). Sequenced sample: peripheral blood mononuclear cells. The clonotype was recovered from a man aged 60 to 75 with T-cell large granular lymphocyte leukemia. Some clones in this sample may be carry-over from other donors' samples. DNA for the CDR3: TGTGCCTGGAGGGTACAGGGCTCTGGAAACACCATATATTTT. Protein product: CAWRVQGSGNTIYF.